A selection of T cell receptor beta chains follows, all from one sample in a study of CD8 T cells in Susac syndrome. From the immunoSEQ multiplex PCR reads, TCRdb called clonotypes with MiXCR, one entry per CDR3 protein. The repertoire holds roughly 200,000 distinct CDR3 sequences, with over 90% as singletons. Sample: CD4+ T cells from PBMCs. Every receptor here comes from a human donor with Susac syndrome. CDR3s include the opening cysteine and the closing phenylalanine or tryptophan. D genes are given only for firm matches. Not every row has a clone size; where given, it reads once, few, many or a size class.

TRBJ2-1 | TRBV7-2 | NA | 14 | TRBD2 | CATRAGPLSVGQFF | TGTGCCACTAGAGCGGGGCCGCTTTCAGTGGGGCAGTTCTTC
TRBJ2-1 | TRBV19 | NA | 14 | NA | CASSWLVNYNEQFF | TGTGCCAGTAGTTGGCTAGTGAACTACAATGAGCAGTTCTTC
TRBJ2-2 | TRBV5-1 | NA | 15 | NA | CASSLQTLNTGELFF | TGCGCCAGCAGCTTGCAGACCCTGAACACCGGGGAGCTGTTTTTT
TRBJ2-7 | TRBV20-1 | NA | 14 | TRBD1 | CSASSGQGTYEQYF | TGCAGTGCTAGTTCGGGACAGGGAACCTACGAGCAGTACTTC
TRBJ1-2 | TRBV10-3 | NA | 14 | NA | CAIANGGSNYGYTF | TGTGCCATTGCCAATGGGGGATCTAACTATGGCTACACCTTC
TRBJ1-1 | TRBV30 | NA | 12 | NA | CAWSQGWTEAFF | TGTGCCTGGAGCCAGGGTTGGACTGAAGCTTTCTTT
TRBJ1-1 | TRBV7-2 | NA | 15 | NA | CASSLGGYVGTEAFF | TGTGCCAGCAGCTTAGGCGGCTACGTGGGCACTGAAGCTTTCTTT
TRBJ2-1 | TRBV4-2 | once | 17 | NA | CASSHGPGPSSYNEQFF | TGTGCCAGCAGCCACGGTCCGGGACCTAGCTCCTACAATGAGCAGTTCTTC
TRBJ1-5 | TRBV12-3/TRBV12-4 | NA | 14 | NA | CASSLRASNQPQHF | TGTGCCAGCAGTTTACGGGCCAGCAATCAGCCCCAGCATTTT
TRBJ1-6 | TRBV6-1 | NA | 15 | TRBD1 | CASSAPGGYNSPLHF | TGTGCCAGCAGTGCTCCAGGGGGTTATAATTCACCCCTCCACTTT
TRBJ2-4 | TRBV14 | NA | 13 | NA | CASSQSSVGIQYF | TGTGCCAGCAGCCAGTCTAGCGTCGGAATTCAGTACTTC
TRBJ2-7 | TRBV4-3 | NA | 15 | NA | CASSQDPWSSYEQYF | TGCGCCAGCAGCCAAGATCCCTGGAGCTCCTACGAGCAGTACTTC
TRBJ1-2 | TRBV30 | NA | 13 | NA | CAWVGRISYGYTF | TGTGCCTGGGTGGGCCGGATCAGCTATGGCTACACCTTC
TRBJ1-5 | TRBV2 | NA | 16 | NA | CASTLQGPVGNQPQHF | TGTGCCAGCACCCTACAGGGTCCCGTGGGCAATCAGCCCCAGCATTTT
TRBJ1-2 | TRBV29-1 | NA | 14 | TRBD1 | CSVWDRGAEYGYTF | TGCAGCGTTTGGGACAGGGGCGCCGAGTATGGCTACACCTTC
TRBJ2-1 | TRBV5-4 | NA | 14 | NA | CASSSGDFYNEQFF | TGTGCCAGCAGCTCCGGGGACTTCTACAATGAGCAGTTCTTC
TRBJ2-7 | TRBV7-2 | NA | 14 | NA | CASSAIRGPYEQYF | TGTGCCAGCAGCGCAATTCGAGGACCCTACGAGCAGTACTTC
TRBJ1-3 | TRBV20-1 | NA | 14 | NA | CSAQGGGPGNTIYF | TGCAGTGCCCAAGGAGGGGGTCCTGGAAACACCATATATTTT
TRBJ2-3 | TRBV6-5 | NA | 13 | NA | CASRKKGADTQYF | TGTGCCAGCAGGAAAAAAGGGGCAGATACGCAGTATTTT
TRBJ1-1 | TRBV7-2 | NA | 15 | NA | CASSLGGGANTEAFF | TGTGCCAGCAGCTTAGGAGGAGGGGCAAACACTGAAGCTTTCTTT
TRBJ1-1 | TRBV5-1 | once | 15 | TRBD1 | CASSLDQGAGTEAFF | TGCGCCAGCAGCTTGGATCAGGGGGCGGGCACTGAAGCTTTCTTT
TRBJ1-5 | TRBV29-1 | NA | 13 | NA | CSVETTEGQPQHF | TGCAGCGTTGAAACAACGGAGGGGCAGCCCCAGCATTTT
TRBJ2-3 | TRBV5-1 | NA | 14 | TRBD1 | CASSLGTGRDTQYF | TGCGCCAGCAGCTTGGGGACAGGGCGCGATACGCAGTATTTT
TRBJ1-4 | TRBV5-1 | NA | 15 | NA | CASSLESVSNEKLFF | TGCGCCAGCAGCTTGGAGTCCGTTAGTAATGAAAAACTGTTTTTT
TRBJ2-3 | TRBV7-2 | NA | 16 | NA | CASSLRGSSSTDTQYF | TGTGCCAGCAGCCTTAGAGGGTCCAGTAGCACAGATACGCAGTATTTT
TRBJ2-5 | TRBV3-1 | NA | 18 | TRBD2 | CASSQYWASGRGEETQYF | TGTGCCAGCAGCCAATATTGGGCTAGCGGGCGAGGGGAAGAGACCCAGTACTTC
TRBJ2-3 | TRBV7-9 | NA | 19 | TRBD2 | CASSSRLGTSGGAGDTQYF | TGTGCCAGCAGCTCCCGCCTCGGGACTAGCGGGGGGGCCGGAGATACGCAGTATTTT
TRBJ1-1 | TRBV24-1 | NA | 14 | NA | CATSGDTSGTEAFF | TGTGCCACCAGTGGTGATACCTCAGGGACTGAAGCTTTCTTT
TRBJ1-5 | TRBV7-2 | NA | 13 | NA | CASSFGMYQPQHF | TGTGCCAGCAGCTTTGGGATGTATCAGCCCCAGCATTTT
TRBJ2-3 | TRBV5-4 | NA | 15 | NA | CASSPRMALGDTQYF | TGTGCCAGCAGCCCGAGAATGGCCCTCGGCGATACGCAGTATTTT
TRBJ1-1 | TRBV7-6 | NA | 14 | NA | CASSPRSSHTEAFF | TGTGCCAGCAGCCCCCGAAGTTCCCACACTGAAGCTTTCTTT
TRBJ2-6 | TRBV5-1 | NA | 14 | NA | CASSPPSGANVLTF | TGCGCCAGCAGCCCCCCCTCCGGGGCCAACGTCCTGACTTTC
TRBJ2-1 | TRBV3-1 | NA | 16 | TRBD2 | CASSPGLAKENNEQFF | TGTGCCAGCAGCCCCGGACTAGCCAAAGAGAACAATGAGCAGTTCTTC
TRBJ2-1 | TRBV20-1 | NA | 22 | NA | CSASGTTRGRQKPGSSYNEQFF | TGCAGTGCTAGCGGGACAACGAGAGGACGGCAGAAACCTGGAAGTTCCTACAATGAGCAGTTCTTC
TRBJ1-2 | TRBV2 | NA | 12 | NA | CASTRDLSGYTF | TGTGCCAGCACCAGGGACCTTTCGGGCTACACCTTC
TRBJ1-1 | TRBV20-1 | NA | 14 | NA | CSASRAGFDTEAFF | TGCAGTGCTAGCCGGGCGGGGTTCGACACTGAAGCTTTCTTT
TRBJ2-7 | TRBV28 | NA | 14 | TRBD2 | CASRAGGSSYEQYF | TGTGCCAGCAGAGCGGGCGGGAGCTCCTACGAGCAGTACTTC
TRBJ1-1 | TRBV5-1 | NA | 13 | NA | CASSGDGNTEAFF | TGCGCCAGCAGCGGCGACGGGAACACTGAAGCTTTCTTT
TRBJ2-5 | TRBV28 | NA | 15 | TRBD2 | CASRPSGPYQETQYF | TGTGCCAGCAGACCTAGCGGGCCGTACCAAGAGACCCAGTACTTC
TRBJ1-1 | TRBV6-5 | NA | 13 | NA | CASSGGVSTEAFF | TGTGCCAGCAGTGGTGGGGTGAGCACTGAAGCTTTCTTT